The clone carrying this TCR beta chain was counted between two and nine times. Distinct nucleotide sequences in the sample also encode this CDR3. With V trimmed by 3 bases and J by 2 bases, 4 bases remained unmatched. Germline V gene lookup returns CDR1 SGDLS and CDR2 YYNGEE. The CDR3 runs 14 residues. This entry belongs to a study of shared clonotypes between healthy human individuals. Profiled with immunoSEQ multiplex PCR; TCRdb holds only in-frame clones, not every one. The sample carries millions of clones, approximately 95% recorded once. Source material: naive CD4+ T cells from PBMCs. Subset reported: CD45RA+ positively selected. V and J are TRBV9 and TRBJ1-1, with TRBD1 matching 7 bases. This TCR was sampled from a young man in good health. Some clones in this sample may be carry-over from other donors' samples. The CDR3 nucleotides are TGTGCCAGCAGCGCCTGGACAGGAAACACTGAAGCTTTCTTT. Translated: CASSAWTGNTEAFF.